The 27 T cell receptor beta chains reported below all come from one sample, sequenced in a study of T cell repertoires in cytomegalovirus infection. TCRdb analysed the reads with MiXCR anew, one entry per CDR3 protein. The top ten clones hold approximately 13% of a sample with about 830,000 distinct CDR3 sequences, 32% of them seen once. These receptors have no known antigen. Sequenced material: cultured CD8+ T cells from PBMCs, taken from culture after CMV antigen stimulation. These receptor sequences come from a human donor in good health (CMV status not recorded). Some clones in this sample may be carry-over from other donors' samples.

This chain links TRBV7-2 with TRBJ2-5; perhaps TRBD1 as D (5 bases). Looked up from germline, CDR1 is SGHTA and CDR2 is FQGNSA. Between the trimmed V and J ends, which lost 1 base and 1 base, there was a span of 10 bases. The CDR3 sequence is 15 residues long. As DNA, the CDR3 is TGTGCCAGCAGCTTAGGTGCAGGGTTCCAAGAGACCCAGTACTTC. It codes for CASSLGAGFQETQYF.

Of note for this clonotype: Being one base from a much bigger clone, this may be a read error. The chain uses TRBV7-8 and TRBJ2-5; TRBD2 matches at 9 bases. The germline V gene encodes CDR1 SGHVS and CDR2 FQNEAQ. This CDR3 has 14 amino acids. In DNA form, the CDR3 reads TGTGTCAGCTCCAGCGGGGGGCTCCAAGAGACCCAGTACTTC. This sequence encodes CVSSSGGLQETQYF.

The chain carries TRBV19 and TRBJ1-2; 9 bases map to TRBD1. This CDR3 spans 17 amino acids. Germline CDR1 reads LNHDA; CDR2 reads SQIVND (reference sequence). Losses at the gene ends were 4 bases for V and 1 base for J; bases not matched to a gene: 10. Here the CDR3 DNA reads TGTGCCAGTAGTACCCGGGACAGGGTTTCCAGTAACTATGGCTACACCTTC. Translated: CASSTRDRVSSNYGYTF.

The J gene is TRBJ2-2, the V gene TRBV7-9; unclear D gene. The CDR3 is made up of 16 amino acids. The V and J ends lost 3 bases and 4 bases respectively, with 15 bases between them. Germline assignment: CDR1 SEHNR and CDR2 FQNEAQ (reference sequence). Written as DNA, the CDR3 is TGTGCCAGCAGCTTCCCGACGGATCCCAGCACCGGGGAGCTGTTTTTT. Protein sequence: CASSFPTDPSTGELFF.

As DNA, the CDR3 is TGTGCCAGCAGCTTAGAATGGGACAGGGACCAGCCCCAGCATTTT. It translates to CASSLEWDRDQPQHF. The V gene is TRBV7-9, the J gene TRBJ1-5; 9 bases match TRBD1. The V gene end was trimmed by 1 base and the J gene end by 7 bases; junction bases not matched to a gene: 5. CDR1 SEHNR and CDR2 FQNEAQ come from the germline V gene (reference sequence). CDR3 length: 15 residues. Full variable domain (rest looked up from reference TRBV7-9 and TRBJ1-5): DTGVSQNPRHKITKRGQNVTFRCDPISEHNRLYWYRQTLGQGPEFLTYFQNEAQLEKSRLLSDRFSAERPKGSFSTLEIQRTEQGDSAMYLCASSLEWDRDQPQHFGDGTRLSIL.

This chain uses TRBV6-6 with TRBJ2-1, with TRBD2 identical over 12 bases. The junction had 12 bases not matched to a gene; V was cut back by 6 bases and J by 9 bases. Looked up from germline, CDR1 is MNHNY and CDR2 is SVGAGI (reference sequence). The CDR3 has 16 amino acids. CDR3 residues: CASSPTGLAGGVEQFF. DNA for the CDR3: TGTGCCAGCAGCCCGACAGGGCTAGCGGGGGGGGTTGAGCAGTTCTTC.

V is TRBV5-4 and J is TRBJ2-3; D is possibly TRBD2 (5 bases). Germline CDR1 reads SGHNT; CDR2 reads YYREEE (reference sequence). The CDR3 has 17 residues. Trimming took 1 base from V and 1 from J, leaving 16 bases between them. CDR3 sequence reads: CASSLWGSESGTDTQYF. DNA for the CDR3: TGTGCCAGCAGCTTGTGGGGTAGCGAATCGGGCACAGATACGCAGTATTTT.

The chain employs TRBV7-9 and TRBJ1-2; 9 bases are a match to TRBD1. The CDR3 contains 14 residues. V lost 7 bases, J lost 3 bases, and 6 bases stayed unmatched. CDR1 is SEHNR and CDR2 is FQNEAQ in the germline V gene (reference sequence). In DNA form, the CDR3 reads TGTGCCAGCACCACGGGGGACAGGGACTATGGCTACACCTTC. It translates to CASTTGDRDYGYTF. The variable domain in full, completed from reference TRBV7-9 and TRBJ1-2, reads DTGVSQNPRHKITKRGQNVTFRCDPISEHNRLYWYRQTLGQGPEFLTYFQNEAQLEKSRLLSDRFSAERPKGSFSTLEIQRTEQGDSAMYLCASTTGDRDYGYTFGSGTRLTVV.

The chain is built from TRBV7-6 and TRBJ1-2; tentatively, D is TRBD1 (5 bases). This CDR3 region has 14 residues. The germline V gene encodes CDR1 SGHVS and CDR2 FNYEAQ. V was shortened by 3 bases and J by 8 bases, with 16 bases between the two germline ends. The CDR3 is CASSFTGSSEGYTF. CDR3 nucleotide sequence: TGTGCCAGCAGCTTTACAGGCTCCTCGGAAGGCTACACCTTC.

The chain has TRBV20-1 and TRBJ2-1; 8 nucleotides line up with TRBD2. In germline, CDR1 is DFQATT, CDR2 SNEGSKA (reference sequence). V lost 2 bases, J lost 4 bases, and 4 bases stayed unmatched. CDR3 size: 14 residues. CDR3: CSARPAGVYNEQFF. The CDR3 coding sequence is TGCAGTGCTAGACCAGCGGGGGTTTACAATGAGCAGTTCTTC.

The chain is built from TRBV6-2 or TRBV6-3 and TRBJ1-1; D gene uncertain. V dropped 0 bases and J dropped 1 base, with 9 bases sitting between them. CDR1 and CDR2 from the germline V gene are MNHEY and SVGEGT. The CDR3 has 15 amino acids. The CDR3 region has the DNA TGTGCCAGCAGTTACTCTGGGCGAGGGAACACTGAAGCTTTCTTT. Translating it yields CASSYSGRGNTEAFF.

J is TRBJ1-2 and V is TRBV7-9; TRBD1 matches at 11 bases. Germline CDR1 is SEHNR and CDR2 is FQNEAQ (reference sequence). This CDR3 spans 16 amino acids. After removal of 5 bases from V and 6 bases from J, the junction contained 11 bases not matched to a gene. The CDR3 sequence is CASSPAGTGGRDGYTF. The CDR3 DNA is TGTGCCAGCAGCCCGGCCGGGACAGGGGGACGGGATGGCTACACCTTC.

This clonotype was picked up a small number of times. The chain uses TRBV6-2 or TRBV6-3 and TRBJ1-2; D might be TRBD1 (6 bases). Trimming removed 7 bases at V and 5 bases at J, with 14 bases between. Germline CDR1 and CDR2: MNHEY and SVGEGT. This CDR3 is built from 13 residues. The CDR3 nucleotides read TGTGCCAGCACCGGACAGTCTCAATATGGCTACACCTTC. Its translation: CASTGQSQYGYTF.

This sequence joins TRBV5-6 and TRBJ1-1; D ambiguous. With 0 bases removed from V and 8 bases from J, the gap between germline ends came to 11 bases. The CDR3 has 13 amino acids. The germline V gene encodes CDR1 SGHDT and CDR2 YYEEEE. CDR3 region: CASSLGTGREAFF. The CDR3 DNA is TGTGCCAGCAGCTTGGGGACCGGACGGGAAGCTTTCTTT. The whole variable domain, remainder taken from reference TRBV5-6 and TRBJ1-1, is DAGVTQSPTHLIKTRGQQVTLRCSPKSGHDTVSWYQQALGQGPQFIFQYYEEEERQRGNFPDRFSGHQFPNYSSELNVNALLLGDSALYLCASSLGTGREAFFGQGTRLTVV.

The table lists this clonotype with a few counts. The gene calls are TRBV6-2 or TRBV6-3 and TRBJ1-1; D call uncertain. The CDR3 has 16 residues. From germline, CDR1 is MNHEY and CDR2 SVGEGT. The germline V and J ends were trimmed by 7 bases and 5 bases, with 23 bases remaining between them. The CDR3 spells CASTQTGAGLRTEAFF. The CDR3 region has the DNA TGTGCCAGCACACAAACGGGTGCGGGTCTTCGGACTGAAGCTTTCTTT.

The table lists this clonotype with a few counts. This chain uses TRBV7-9 with TRBJ2-1; 7 bases match TRBD1. Germline CDR1 and CDR2: SEHNR and FQNEAQ (reference sequence). The CDR3 is 14 residues long. With 2 bases clipped from V and 12 bases from J, the junction kept 10 bases outside the gene matches. The CDR3 sequence is CASSLRDSPIGQFF. The CDR3 coding sequence is TGTGCCAGCAGCTTACGGGACAGCCCAATTGGGCAGTTCTTC. The variable domain in full, with the rest retrieved from reference TRBV7-9 and TRBJ2-1, is DTGVSQNPRHKITKRGQNVTFRCDPISEHNRLYWYRQTLGQGPEFLTYFQNEAQLEKSRLLSDRFSAERPKGSFSTLEIQRTEQGDSAMYLCASSLRDSPIGQFFGPGTRLTVL.

In this sample, this clonotype turned up many times. Relative to the germline gene, one junction end is altered; a read error may explain this. V is TRBV4-1 and J is TRBJ1-5, with D maybe TRBD1 (6 bases). This CDR3 is built from 15 residues. The germline gives CDR1 MGHRA, CDR2 YSYEKL. DNA for the CDR3: TGTGCCAGCAGCCAGGGGAGGAATAGCAATCAGCCCCAGCATTTT. This encodes CASSQGRNSNQPQHF.

Ten or more counts support this clonotype. This sequence joins TRBV7-6 and TRBJ2-7; D unresolved. CDR1 is SGHVS and CDR2 is FNYEAQ in the germline V gene. The CDR3 covers 14 residues. V was trimmed by 5 bases and J by 1 base, leaving 12 bases between them. This chain's CDR3 is CASSLGPSSYEQYF. The CDR3 nucleotides read TGTGCCAGCAGCCTAGGACCGTCGTCCTACGAGCAGTACTTC.

The genes are TRBV20-1 and TRBJ2-6; D perhaps matches TRBD1 (6 bases). The CDR3 consists of 18 residues. Germline V lookup: CDR1 DFQATT, CDR2 SNEGSKA (reference sequence). Trimming took 1 base from V and 1 from J, leaving 17 bases between them. CDR3 bases: TGCAGTGCTAGAGGAGGACAGACGCTGGATTCTGGGGCCAACGTCCTGACTTTC. Residues: CSARGGQTLDSGANVLTF.

This clonotype was seen repeatedly, ten times or more. The chain joins TRBV7-2 to TRBJ1-2; D ambiguous. The CDR3 contains 12 residues. Germline V lookup: CDR1 SGHTA, CDR2 FQGNSA. Trimming stripped 5 bases from V and 10 bases from J, with 14 bases between. The DNA of the CDR3 is TGTGCCAGCAGCGCCGGGAGTATAGACTACACCTTC. The encoded protein is CASSAGSIDYTF.

Regarding this clonotype: At one end the junction does not follow the germline gene, possibly because of a read error. The J gene is TRBJ2-6, the V gene TRBV5-1, with D perhaps given as TRBD1 or TRBD2 (5 bases each). The CDR3 length is 19 residues. Germline V gives CDR1 SGHRS, CDR2 YFSETQ. Here the CDR3 reads CASRLGFYEGRSGANVLTF. For the CDR3, the DNA is TGCGCCAGCAGATTGGGATTTTATGAGGGGAGATCTGGGGCCAACGTCCTGACTTTC.

The chain couples TRBV4-2 to TRBJ2-2; unclear D gene. V was pared by 2 bases and J by 2 bases, with 9 bases between. The V gene's germline CDR1 is LGHNA and CDR2 YNFKEQ. There are 15 residues in the CDR3. The CDR3: CASSQYQQNTGELFF. DNA for the CDR3: TGTGCCAGCAGCCAATATCAACAAAACACCGGGGAGCTGTTTTTT.

The chain joins TRBV19 to TRBJ2-3; no definite D call. Germline V CDR1 and CDR2: LNHDA, SQIVND (reference sequence). With 7 bases removed from V and 7 bases from J, the gap between germline ends came to 21 bases. The CDR3 is made up of 15 amino acids. CDR3 residues: CASTSALGNWYTQYF. In nucleotides, the CDR3 is TGTGCCAGTACCTCGGCCTTGGGGAACTGGTATACGCAGTATTTT.

CDR3 sequence (DNA): TGTGCCAGCAGCTTGGTAATGGGACAGGGGAATCTAGCCAAAAACATTCAGTACTTC. Amino acids: CASSLVMGQGNLAKNIQYF. This sequence joins TRBV5-4 and TRBJ2-4, with TRBD1 identical over 10 bases. V dropped 0 bases and J dropped 0; count of bases not matched to a gene: 9. Germline-derived CDR1 and CDR2 are SGHNT and YYREEE (reference sequence). This CDR3 is 19 amino acids long.

This rearrangement joins TRBV7-2 to TRBJ1-1; 10 nucleotides match TRBD1. Germline trimming cut 5 bases from V and 9 bases from J; bases unmatched to any gene: 18. This CDR3 region has 17 residues. From germline, CDR1 is SGHTA and CDR2 FQGNSA. The CDR3 sequence is CASSTWTGGVVGYKAFF. DNA of the CDR3: TGTGCCAGCAGCACGTGGACAGGGGGAGTTGTGGGTTATAAAGCTTTCTTT.

This clonotype was recorded a few times. This sequence joins TRBV19 and TRBJ1-1; 9 bases are shared with TRBD1. The CDR3 runs 18 residues. CDR1 LNHDA and CDR2 SQIVND come from the germline V gene (reference sequence). The V and J ends lost 5 bases and 2 bases, in that order; junction bases with no gene match: 15. In nucleotides, the CDR3 is TGTGCCAGTAGTCGTGGCGGGACAGGGTCCACCTTTAACACTGAAGCTTTCTTT. Protein sequence: CASSRGGTGSTFNTEAFF.

In this sample, this clonotype turned up once. CDR3 nucleotide sequence: TGTGCCAGCAGTGAATTCCGGGCTAGCGGGTTTAGCACAGATACGCAGTATTTT. It codes for CASSEFRASGFSTDTQYF. The rearrangement links TRBV25-1 to TRBJ2-3; 8 bases fit TRBD2. V gave up 1 base and J gave up 0 bases; unmatched junction bases: 9. This CDR3 is built from 18 residues. Germline lookup yields CDR1 MGHDK and CDR2 SYGVNS. Together with reference TRBV25-1 and TRBJ2-3, the CDR3 gives the full variable domain: EADIYQTPRYLVIGTGKKITLECSQTMGHDKMYWYQQDPGMELHLIHYSYGVNSTEKGDLSSESTVSRIRTEHFPLTLESARPSHTSQYLCASSEFRASGFSTDTQYFGPGTRLTVL.